The TCR beta chain described here comes from a study of identical twins. The CDR3 is 14 amino acids. V lost 8 bases, J lost 6 bases, and 14 bases lay in between. Germline-derived CDR1 and CDR2 are MNHNS and SASEGT. TCRdb itself ran the 5' RACE reads through MiXCR, one entry per CDR3 protein. The table includes about 570,000 distinct CDR3 sequences, roughly 9.5% detected once. These data also featured in a second study, about yellow fever vaccine responses in identical twins.

This clonotype was obtained from a woman aged 18 to 35 in good health. The sequencing sample was made of PBMCs. V is TRBV6-1 and J is TRBJ1-6; D remains ambiguous. The DNA for the CDR3 is TGTGCCAGCTCCCGATTTACTGCTAATTCACCCCTCCACTTT. This translates into CASSRFTANSPLHF.